This T cell receptor beta chain was identified during a study of blood T cells in healthy people across ages. Using a J-beta primer mix together with a sample-barcoded 5' primer, a second PCR was run for roughly 7 to 11 cycles. Every cDNA was tagged by a template-switch adaptor with 12 random nucleotides. TCRdb passed the 5' RACE reads through MiXCR, listing each CDR3 protein once. Of about 1.4 million distinct CDR3 sequences listed, around 59% are singletons. The CDR3 loop spans 12 amino acids. V lost 6 bases, J lost 13 bases, and 16 bases lay in between. Germline lookup yields CDR1 MDHEN and CDR2 SYDVKM. A minimum of 7 million PBMCs was isolated per sample.

The TCR sequence derives from a man aged 18 to 30 in good health. The V and J genes are TRBV28 and TRBJ2-4; possible D gene TRBD1, 7 bases. The sequencing sample was made of blood. Here the CDR3 reads CASSQGGYKQYF. The CDR3 DNA reads as TGTGCCAGCAGCCAGGGGGGTTACAAGCAGTACTTC.